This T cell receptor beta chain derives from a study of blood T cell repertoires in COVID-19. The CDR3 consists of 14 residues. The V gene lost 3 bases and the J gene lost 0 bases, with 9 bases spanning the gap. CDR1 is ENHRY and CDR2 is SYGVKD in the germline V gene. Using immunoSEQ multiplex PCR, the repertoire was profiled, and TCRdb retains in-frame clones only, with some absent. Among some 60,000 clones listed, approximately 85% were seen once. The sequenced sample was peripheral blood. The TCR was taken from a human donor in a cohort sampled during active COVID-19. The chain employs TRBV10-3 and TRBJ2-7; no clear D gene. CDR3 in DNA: TGTGCCATCAGTGAAAGAGGAGACTCCTACGAGCAGTACTTC. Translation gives CAISERGDSYEQYF.